The 9 T cell receptor beta chains given below trace back to one sample, sequenced in a study of response to subunit inactivated influenza vaccine. TCRdb re-derived calls from the RT-PCR reads in MiXCR, one entry per CDR3 protein. Among about 780,000 distinct CDR3 sequences listed, about 18% were seen once. The sequenced sample was PBMCs from blood, obtained around 5 days after vaccination. The receptors here all came from a man aged 45-65 years who received an inactivated influenza vaccine.

The rearrangement uses TRBV12-3 or TRBV12-4 and TRBJ2-5; 9 nucleotides align to TRBD1. Unmatched junction bases numbered 6, after V lost 7 bases and J lost 6 bases. This CDR3 is built from 13 residues. The CDR3: CASTTGGGQTQYF. The CDR3 nucleotides are TGTGCCAGCACCACAGGGGGCGGGCAGACCCAGTACTTC.

This clonotype was seen only a few times. The rearrangement uses TRBV5-1 and TRBJ2-1; TRBD2 agrees at 11 bases. Germline CDR1 and CDR2: SGHRS and YFSETQ. The CDR3 has 16 residues. V was clipped by 7 bases and J by 7 bases; unmatched bases: 13. CDR3 in amino acids: CASAPGLAATGNEQFF. The CDR3 DNA follows: TGCGCCAGCGCCCCGGGACTAGCGGCGACGGGGAATGAGCAGTTCTTC.

The rearrangement uses TRBV7-6 and TRBJ2-7; 9 bases match TRBD2. V shed 0 bases, J shed 4 bases, and the junction held 7 bases outside the gene matches. CDR3 length: 16 amino acids. The germline gives CDR1 SGHVS, CDR2 FNYEAQ. Here the CDR3 DNA reads TGTGCCAGCAGCTTAGCGACTAGCGGTGCCAGATACGAGCAGTACTTC. Protein product: CASSLATSGARYEQYF.

The sample holds a few counts of this clonotype. This chain uses TRBV6-5 with TRBJ2-5, with D possibly TRBD2 on 5 matching bases. This CDR3 comprises 12 residues. The germline CDR1 and CDR2 sequences are MNHEY and SVGAGI. Trimming removed 10 bases at V and 5 bases at J, with 14 bases between. In DNA form, the CDR3 reads TGTGCCACCTCCCCCCCGGGGGAGACCCAGTACTTC. It codes for CATSPPGETQYF.

The rearrangement links TRBV20-1 to TRBJ2-5, with 7 nucleotides matching TRBD2. The CDR3 totals 16 residues. CDR1 is DFQATT and CDR2 is SNEGSKA in the germline V gene (reference sequence). Trimming at V came to 0 bases and at J to 7 bases, leaving 14 bases not matched to a gene. This CDR3 is CSARDGTSVLRGTQYF. DNA for the CDR3: TGCAGTGCTAGAGATGGAACTAGCGTCCTTAGGGGGACCCAGTACTTC.

The table lists this clonotype with a few counts. The chain links TRBV29-1 to TRBJ2-3; D unclear. This CDR3 has 14 amino acids. Per germline, CDR1 SQVTM and CDR2 ANQGSEA. Trimming removed 6 bases at V and 0 bases at J, with 13 bases between. The CDR3 is CSVMTATSTDTQYF. The CDR3 DNA sequence: TGCAGCGTCATGACTGCGACTAGCACAGATACGCAGTATTTT.

In its sample, this clonotype was seen a few times. V usage is TRBV4-3 and J usage is TRBJ2-1; tentatively, D is TRBD2 (6 bases). The CDR3 extends over 16 amino acids. The V end was cut by 4 bases, the J end by 0 bases, with 13 bases between. CDR1 is LGHNA, CDR2 YSLEER, per germline. CDR3 sequence (DNA): TGCGCCAGCAGCCGGGAGGCGCCTAGCTCCTACAATGAGCAGTTCTTC. Its protein is CASSREAPSSYNEQFF.

This clonotype was seen more than once but under ten times. The V gene is TRBV7-9, the J gene TRBJ2-3; D is possibly TRBD2 (6 bases). CDR1 SEHNR and CDR2 FQNEAQ come from the germline V gene (reference sequence). The CDR3 extends over 14 amino acids. V dropped 1 base and J dropped 4 bases, with 9 bases sitting between them. The CDR3 reads CASSLVGSADTQYF. The CDR3 bases are TGTGCCAGCAGCTTAGTCGGGAGCGCAGATACGCAGTATTTT.

This clonotype showed up just once. V usage is TRBV11-2 and J usage is TRBJ1-1; TRBD1 is a possible D gene (5 bases). Germline CDR1 and CDR2: SGHAT and FQNNGV. V dropped 0 bases and J dropped 1 base, with 18 bases sitting between them. The CDR3 extends over 18 amino acids. The CDR3 coding sequence is TGTGCCAGCAGCTTAGATCTGAATGAGGCAGGGCGGAACACTGAAGCTTTCTTT. Translation gives CASSLDLNEAGRNTEAFF. The full variable domain, with the rest looked up from reference TRBV11-2 and TRBJ1-1, is EAGVAQSPRYKIIEKRQSVAFWCNPISGHATLYWYQQILGQGPKLLIQFQNNGVVDDSQLPKDRFSAERLKGVDSTLKIQPAKLEDSAVYLCASSLDLNEAGRNTEAFFGQGTRLTVV.